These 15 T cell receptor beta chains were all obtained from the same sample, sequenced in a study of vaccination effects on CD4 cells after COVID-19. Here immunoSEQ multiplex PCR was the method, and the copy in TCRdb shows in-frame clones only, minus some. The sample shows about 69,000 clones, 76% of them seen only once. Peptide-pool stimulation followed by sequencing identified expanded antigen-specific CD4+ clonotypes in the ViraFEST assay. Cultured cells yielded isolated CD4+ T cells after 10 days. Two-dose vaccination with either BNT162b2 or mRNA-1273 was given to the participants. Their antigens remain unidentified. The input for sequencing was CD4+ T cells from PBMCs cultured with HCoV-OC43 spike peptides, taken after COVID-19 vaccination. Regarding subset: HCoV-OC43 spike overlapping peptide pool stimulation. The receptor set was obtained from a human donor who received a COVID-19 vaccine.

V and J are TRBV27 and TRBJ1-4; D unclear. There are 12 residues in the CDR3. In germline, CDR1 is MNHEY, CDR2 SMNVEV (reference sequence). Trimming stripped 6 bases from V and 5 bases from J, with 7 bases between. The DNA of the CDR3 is TGTGCCAGCAGAAGAGGGAATGAAAAACTGTTTTTT. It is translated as CASRRGNEKLFF.

The CDR3 sequence: CASSTQGWTGLGNSPLHF. DNA for the CDR3: TGTGCCAGCAGCACCCAGGGATGGACAGGGCTGGGTAATTCACCCCTCCACTTT. The rearrangement uses TRBV7-3 and TRBJ1-6; TRBD1 aligns across 8 bases. CDR3 length equals 18 residues. V lost 5 bases to trimming and J lost 6 bases; unmatched junction nucleotides: 15. CDR1 is SGHTA, CDR2 FQGTGA, per germline.

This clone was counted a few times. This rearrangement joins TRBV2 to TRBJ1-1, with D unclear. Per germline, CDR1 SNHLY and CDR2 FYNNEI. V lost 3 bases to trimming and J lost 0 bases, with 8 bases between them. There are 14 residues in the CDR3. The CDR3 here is CASSETVMNTEAFF. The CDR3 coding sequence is TGTGCCAGCAGTGAGACGGTTATGAACACTGAAGCTTTCTTT.

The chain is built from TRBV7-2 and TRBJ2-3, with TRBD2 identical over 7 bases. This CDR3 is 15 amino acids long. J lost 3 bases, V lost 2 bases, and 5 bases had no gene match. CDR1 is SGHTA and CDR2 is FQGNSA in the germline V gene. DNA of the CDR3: TGTGCCAGCAGCTTACGGCGGGGGTGGACAGATACGCAGTATTTT. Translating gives CASSLRRGWTDTQYF.

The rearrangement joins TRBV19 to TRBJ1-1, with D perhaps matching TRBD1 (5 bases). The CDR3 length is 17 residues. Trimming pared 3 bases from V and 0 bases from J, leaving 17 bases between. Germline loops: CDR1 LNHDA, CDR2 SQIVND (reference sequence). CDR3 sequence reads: CASSITPGRRLNTEAFF. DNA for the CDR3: TGTGCCAGTAGTATCACCCCGGGACGAAGGTTGAACACTGAAGCTTTCTTT.

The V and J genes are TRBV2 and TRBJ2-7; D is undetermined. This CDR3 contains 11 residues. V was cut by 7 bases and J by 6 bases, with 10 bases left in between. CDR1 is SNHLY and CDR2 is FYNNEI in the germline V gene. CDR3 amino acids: CASNRVREQYV. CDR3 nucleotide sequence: TGTGCCAGCAATAGAGTTCGCGAGCAGTACGTC.

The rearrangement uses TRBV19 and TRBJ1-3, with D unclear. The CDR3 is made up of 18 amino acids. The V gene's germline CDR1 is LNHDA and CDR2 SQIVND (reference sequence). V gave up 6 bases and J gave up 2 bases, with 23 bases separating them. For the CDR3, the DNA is TGTGCCAGTAGAAAGGAGGGCACGACGACCTCGGCTGGAAACACCATATATTTT. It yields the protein CASRKEGTTTSAGNTIYF.

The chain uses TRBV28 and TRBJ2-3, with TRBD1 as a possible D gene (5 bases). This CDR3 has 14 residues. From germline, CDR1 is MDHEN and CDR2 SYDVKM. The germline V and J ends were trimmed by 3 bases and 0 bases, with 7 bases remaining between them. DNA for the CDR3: TGTGCCAGCAGTTTGCAGGGAAGCACAGATACGCAGTATTTT. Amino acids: CASSLQGSTDTQYF.

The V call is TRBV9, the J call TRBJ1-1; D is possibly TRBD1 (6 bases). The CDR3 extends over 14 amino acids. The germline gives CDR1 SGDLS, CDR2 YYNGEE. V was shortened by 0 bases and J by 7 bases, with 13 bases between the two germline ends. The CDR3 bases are TGTGCCAGCAGCGTAGGGGGAGGGGGGAGTGAAGCTTTCTTT. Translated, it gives CASSVGGGGSEAFF.

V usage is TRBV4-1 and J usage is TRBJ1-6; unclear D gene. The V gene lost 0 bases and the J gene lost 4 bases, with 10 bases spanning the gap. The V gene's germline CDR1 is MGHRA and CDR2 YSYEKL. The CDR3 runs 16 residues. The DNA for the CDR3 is TGCGCCAGCAGCCAAGATGGCTGGAGTTATAATTCACCCCTCCACTTT. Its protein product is CASSQDGWSYNSPLHF.

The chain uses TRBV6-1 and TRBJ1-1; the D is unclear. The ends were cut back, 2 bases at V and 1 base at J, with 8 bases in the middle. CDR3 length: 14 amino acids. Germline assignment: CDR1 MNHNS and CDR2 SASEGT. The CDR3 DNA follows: TGTGCCAGCAGTGAAAATCCATCGAACACTGAAGCTTTCTTT. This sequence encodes CASSENPSNTEAFF.

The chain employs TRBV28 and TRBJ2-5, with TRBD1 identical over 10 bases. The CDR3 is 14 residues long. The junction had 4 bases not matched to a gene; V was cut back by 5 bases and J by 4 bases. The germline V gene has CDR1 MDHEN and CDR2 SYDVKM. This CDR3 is CASSHRDRGETQYF. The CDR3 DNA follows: TGTGCCAGCAGTCACCGGGACAGGGGAGAGACCCAGTACTTC. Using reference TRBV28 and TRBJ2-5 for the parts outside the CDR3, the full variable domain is DVKVTQSSRYLVKRTGEKVFLECVQDMDHENMFWYRQDPGLGLRLIYFSYDVKMKEKGDIPEGYSVSREKKERFSLILESASTNQTSMYLCASSHRDRGETQYFGPGTRLLVL.

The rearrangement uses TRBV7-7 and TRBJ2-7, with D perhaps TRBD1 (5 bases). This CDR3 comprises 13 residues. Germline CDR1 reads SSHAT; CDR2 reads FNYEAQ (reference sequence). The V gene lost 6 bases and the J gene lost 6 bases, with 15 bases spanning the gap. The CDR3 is CASSRDSGSEQYV. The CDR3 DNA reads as TGTGCCAGCAGTCGCGACAGTGGCTCCGAGCAGTACGTC.

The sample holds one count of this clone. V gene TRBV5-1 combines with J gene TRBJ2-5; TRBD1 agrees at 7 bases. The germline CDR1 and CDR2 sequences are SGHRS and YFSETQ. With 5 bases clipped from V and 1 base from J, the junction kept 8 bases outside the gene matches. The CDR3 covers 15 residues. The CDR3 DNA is TGCGCCAGCAGGCGGTCGACAGGGATCCAAGAGACCCAGTACTTC. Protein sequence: CASRRSTGIQETQYF.

CDR3 in DNA: TGTGCCACCAGTGACCTTCGGGACAGGGGTGTTACAGATACGCAGTATTTT. Its translation is CATSDLRDRGVTDTQYF. The chain links TRBV24-1 to TRBJ2-3, with TRBD1 identical over 10 bases. This CDR3 contains 17 residues. Germline lookup yields CDR1 KGHDR and CDR2 SFDVKD. Trimming at V came to 4 bases and at J to 3 bases, leaving 9 bases not matched to a gene.